One sample yielded the 32 T cell receptor beta chains listed below, sequenced in a study of blood T cell repertoires in COVID-19. The assay was immunoSEQ multiplex PCR, and TCRdb's table has in-frame clones only and misses some. The data hold about 410,000 clones, with over 75% observed a single time. What was sequenced was peripheral blood. The receptors were gathered from a woman in her forties with COVID-19, enrolled during active disease.

The gene calls are TRBV4-3 and TRBJ1-4; TRBD1 agrees at 10 bases. CDR3 length: 17 residues. Germline loops: CDR1 LGHNA, CDR2 YSLEER. V gave up 0 bases and J gave up 8 bases; unmatched junction bases: 9. The chain's CDR3 is CASSQDRDRGRGEKLFF. The CDR3 bases are TGCGCCAGCAGCCAAGATCGGGACAGGGGCCGGGGGGAAAAACTGTTTTTT.

The chain combines TRBV25-1 with TRBJ1-3; no reliable D call. Trimming left V 4 bases short and J 4 bases short, with 14 bases between. CDR1 and CDR2 (germline): MGHDK, SYGVNS. The CDR3 loop spans 15 amino acids. The CDR3, as DNA: TGTGCCAGCAGTGGTCCATTCGAGATCGGAAACACCATATATTTT. This encodes CASSGPFEIGNTIYF.

The chain combines TRBV6-2 or TRBV6-3 with TRBJ1-4; the D is unclear. The CDR3 is made up of 16 amino acids. V was clipped by 0 bases and J by 0 bases, with 8 bases between them. The germline V gene has CDR1 MNHEY and CDR2 SVGEGT. The CDR3 DNA follows: TGTGCCAGCAGTTACTCGAGAAGATCAACTAATGAAAAACTGTTTTTT. This translates into CASSYSRRSTNEKLFF.

The CDR3, as DNA: TGTGCCAGCAGCCCCCACAGGGGACCGGACATTCAGTACTTC. Protein: CASSPHRGPDIQYF. V usage is TRBV3-1 (or the pseudogene TRBV3-2) and J usage is TRBJ2-4; the match to TRBD1 covers 7 bases. CDR1 LGHDT and CDR2 YNNKEL come from the germline V gene (reference sequence). The CDR3 is made up of 14 amino acids. Trimming took 4 bases from V and 8 from J; bases not matched to a gene: 8.

This sequence joins TRBV19 and TRBJ2-2; 12 bases map to TRBD1. The CDR3 consists of 18 residues. V lost 3 bases and J lost 3; bases outside the gene matches: 8. Germline V CDR1 and CDR2: LNHDA, SQIVND (reference sequence). The CDR3 region has the DNA TGTGCCAGTAGTATTGGGACAGGGGGCTATCGGGACACCGGGGAGCTGTTTTTT. Amino acids: CASSIGTGGYRDTGELFF.

This chain links TRBV24-1 with TRBJ1-5, with D possibly being TRBD1 (5 bases). Trimming shortened V by 6 bases and J by 0 bases, and 8 bases separated the two germline ends. The germline V gene encodes CDR1 KGHDR and CDR2 SFDVKD. The CDR3 is 14 residues long. CDR3 DNA sequence: TGTGCCACCAGTTCCAGGGTTAGCAATCAGCCCCAGCATTTT. Encoded protein: CATSSRVSNQPQHF.

This clone was found once. The chain has TRBV19 and TRBJ2-2; D remains unclear. The V end was cut by 2 bases, the J end by 6 bases, with 7 bases between. CDR1 and CDR2 (germline): LNHDA, SQIVND (reference sequence). CDR3 length: 13 residues. Here the CDR3 DNA reads TGTGCCAGTAGTATACCCCTCCCCGGGGAGCTGTTTTTT. Residues: CASSIPLPGELFF.

This chain joins TRBV7-9 and TRBJ1-1; weak D call: TRBD1 (6 bases). The CDR3 is made up of 14 amino acids. CDR1 and CDR2 from the germline V gene are SEHNR and FQNEAQ (reference sequence). The V end was cut by 1 base, the J end by 5 bases, with 11 bases between. The CDR3 DNA reads TGTGCCAGCAGCTTAGAGAGGGGGTTGACTGAAGCTTTCTTT. Protein: CASSLERGLTEAFF.

The chain is built from TRBV18 and TRBJ2-3; 7 bases are shared with TRBD2. The CDR3 extends over 14 amino acids. V gave up 2 bases and J gave up 1 base; unmatched junction bases: 0. Germline V gene data show CDR1 as KGHSH and CDR2 as LQKENI. The CDR3 protein is CASSPGLGTDTQYF. Here the CDR3 DNA reads TGTGCCAGCTCACCAGGACTAGGCACAGATACGCAGTATTTT.

V and J are TRBV7-9 and TRBJ2-1, with D possibly matching TRBD1 (5 bases). Per the germline V gene, CDR1 is SEHNR and CDR2 is FQNEAQ (reference sequence). Trimming took off 5 bases at V and 2 bases at J, with 13 bases between the two ends. This CDR3 is 15 amino acids long. CDR3 DNA sequence: TGTGCCAGCAGCCCTGTGGCGACAGCCTACAATGAGCAGTTCTTC. Residues: CASSPVATAYNEQFF.

The CDR3 region has the DNA TGTGCCAGCAGCGTCTCGTCTAGCGGGTCCCGCTACGAGCAGTACTTC. This codes for CASSVSSSGSRYEQYF. The chain combines TRBV9 with TRBJ2-7, with TRBD2 matching over 8 bases. CDR1 is SGDLS, CDR2 YYNGEE, per germline. V trimming: 2 bases; J trimming: 3 bases; junction bases outside the gene matches: 10. The CDR3 sequence is 16 residues long.

The DNA of the CDR3 is TGTGCCAGCAGTTTGGGAAAGACAGCCGATAGTAGCAATCAGCCCCAGCATTTT. It codes for CASSLGKTADSSNQPQHF. The chain is built from TRBV28 and TRBJ1-5; possibly TRBD1 for D (5 bases). The CDR3 extends over 18 amino acids. Germline CDR1 reads MDHEN; CDR2 reads SYDVKM. Trimming stripped 3 bases from V and 0 bases from J, with 18 bases between.

V usage is TRBV5-1 and J usage is TRBJ1-1; TRBD1 is a possible D gene (6 bases). Germline lookup yields CDR1 SGHRS and CDR2 YFSETQ. V lost 4 bases to trimming and J lost 7 bases, with 17 bases between them. This CDR3 is 14 amino acids long. This CDR3 is CASSQMTGQYEAFF. CDR3 nucleotides: TGCGCCAGCAGCCAGATGACCGGACAGTATGAAGCTTTCTTT.

This chain joins TRBV21-1 and TRBJ1-4; the D segment call TRBD1 is taken from the table without a DNA check. TRBV21-1 represents a pseudogene. This CDR3 has 16 residues. CDR3 DNA: TGTGCCAGCAGCCCGAAGGACACACCAACTAATGAAAAACTGTTTTTT. Its protein is CASSPKDTPTNEKLFF.

This clone was counted a single time. This chain uses TRBV3-1 (or the pseudogene TRBV3-2) with TRBJ2-7, with 10 bases identical to TRBD2. The CDR3 is made up of 17 amino acids. Germline CDR1 and CDR2: LGHDT and YNNKEL (reference sequence). The V gene end was trimmed by 1 base and the J gene end by 5 bases; junction bases not matched to a gene: 11. The CDR3 region has the DNA TGTGCCAGCAGCCAAGGGATAGCGCCGGGACTAGCGAACGAGCAGTACTTC. Protein: CASSQGIAPGLANEQYF.

This chain links TRBV9 with TRBJ1-3; D perhaps matches TRBD1 (6 bases). From germline, CDR1 is SGDLS and CDR2 YYNGEE. The CDR3 sequence is 15 residues long. V lost 4 bases and J lost 9, with 20 bases in between. The CDR3 region has the DNA TGTGCCAGCAGCACCGGGACACCCCCGCGAACCACCATATATTTT. It yields the protein CASSTGTPPRTTIYF.

Details on this clone: The sample carries other DNA sequences with the same CDR3. DNA for the CDR3: TGTGCCAGCAGTTCACAGGTGAACACTGAAGCTTTCTTT. Amino acids: CASSSQVNTEAFF. The rearrangement links TRBV7-3 to TRBJ1-1, with D possibly TRBD1 on 5 matching bases. Germline-derived CDR1 and CDR2 are SGHTA and FQGTGA. CDR3 size: 13 residues. V lost 6 bases and J 0 bases, leaving 8 bases between the germline ends.

The rearrangement uses TRBV27 and TRBJ2-7; a weak D match, TRBD2 (5 bases). CDR1 MNHEY and CDR2 SMNVEV come from the germline V gene (reference sequence). CDR3 length equals 13 residues. V was clipped by 3 bases and J by 7 bases, with 13 bases between them. Written as DNA, the CDR3 is TGTGCCAGCAGTTTGATTCCTACGGGGGAGCAGTACTTC. Residues: CASSLIPTGEQYF.

This clone came up a few times. The J gene is TRBJ1-4, the V gene TRBV25-1, with D possibly TRBD1 on 5 matching bases. This CDR3 contains 15 residues. Trimming shortened V by 6 bases and J by 0 bases, and 11 bases separated the two germline ends. CDR1 and CDR2 (germline): MGHDK, SYGVNS. The CDR3 loop reads CASRDAGATNEKLFF. The CDR3 DNA reads TGTGCCAGCAGGGATGCGGGGGCAACTAATGAAAAACTGTTTTTT.

The genes are TRBV27 and TRBJ2-3; 11 bases match TRBD2. CDR1 and CDR2 from the germline V gene are MNHEY and SMNVEV (reference sequence). J gave up 0 bases and V 4 bases, and 3 bases lay outside the gene matches. The CDR3 runs to 16 residues. CDR3 in amino acids: CASSSWTSGSTDTQYF. DNA for the CDR3: TGTGCCAGCAGTTCCTGGACTAGCGGGAGCACAGATACGCAGTATTTT.

The chain couples TRBV2 to TRBJ1-6, with TRBD1 as a possible D gene (6 bases). Trimming cost V 4 bases and J 7 bases, with 8 bases left between them. The CDR3 is 13 amino acids. Germline values: CDR1 SNHLY, CDR2 FYNNEI. CDR3: CASSGQENSPLHF. CDR3 nucleotide sequence: TGTGCCAGCAGTGGACAGGAGAATTCACCCCTCCACTTT. Full variable domain (remainder filled in from reference TRBV2 and TRBJ1-6): EPEVTQTPSHQVTQMGQEVILRCVPISNHLYFYWYRQILGQKVEFLVSFYNNEISEKSEIFDDQFSVERPDGSNFTLKIRSTKLEDSAMYFCASSGQENSPLHFGNGTRLTVT.

Regarding this clone: Other DNA sequences of this sample code for an identical CDR3. The chain couples TRBV6-5 to TRBJ2-7; D is unresolved. The CDR3 has 15 amino acids. Between the trimmed V and J ends, which lost 0 bases and 0 bases, there was a span of 9 bases. Germline V gene data show CDR1 as MNHEY and CDR2 as SVGAGI. The CDR3 nucleotides are TGTGCCAGCAGTTACTCGTCAGCGTACTCCTACGAGCAGTACTTC. It is translated as CASSYSSAYSYEQYF.

The chain links TRBV5-6 to TRBJ1-2; the D is unclear. The CDR3 extends over 14 amino acids. Germline V gene data show CDR1 as SGHDT and CDR2 as YYEEEE. V dropped 5 bases and J dropped 6 bases, with 17 bases sitting between them. The DNA of the CDR3 is TGTGCCAGCAGGCCCTCCGGGGTTTATAATGGCTACACCTTC. Protein sequence: CASRPSGVYNGYTF.

A single count supports this clone. The CDR3 is CASSQVNSGNTIYF. CDR3 nucleotides: TGTGCCAGCAGCCAAGTCAACTCTGGAAACACCATATATTTT. The rearrangement uses TRBV14 and TRBJ1-3; no reliable D call. The V and J ends lost 1 base and 0 bases respectively, with 4 bases between them. The CDR3 loop spans 14 amino acids. Germline assignment: CDR1 SGHDN and CDR2 FVKESK.

The chain is built from TRBV7-2 and TRBJ1-2; possibly TRBD1 for D (6 bases). Trimming pared 8 bases from V and 4 bases from J, leaving 11 bases between. CDR3 size: 12 residues. The germline gives CDR1 SGHTA, CDR2 FQGNSA. The CDR3 sequence is CASLGQLYGYTF. The CDR3 DNA is TGTGCCAGCCTCGGACAGCTCTATGGCTACACCTTC.

The chain is built from TRBV29-1 and TRBJ2-2; D ambiguous. This CDR3 comprises 14 residues. Trimming removed 7 bases from V and 6 bases from J, with 18 bases in between. Looked up from germline, CDR1 is SQVTM and CDR2 is ANQGSEA. This chain's CDR3 is CSAAGSIGSGELFF. The DNA of the CDR3 is TGCAGCGCCGCCGGTAGTATCGGGTCCGGGGAGCTGTTTTTT.

The sample holds one count of this clone. The chain recombines TRBV14 with TRBJ2-5; D is ambiguous. The CDR3 loop spans 12 amino acids. Germline-derived CDR1 and CDR2 are SGHDN and FVKESK. Trimming removed 2 bases at V and 4 bases at J, with 5 bases between. CDR3 protein: CASSQSRETQYF. CDR3 in DNA: TGTGCCAGCAGCCAATCTAGAGAGACCCAGTACTTC.

The V and J genes are TRBV13 and TRBJ1-3; unclear D gene. The CDR3 is 14 residues long. Germline values: CDR1 PRHDT, CDR2 FYEKMQ (reference sequence). Trimming took 1 base from V and 2 from J, leaving 6 bases between them. CDR3 protein: CASSLVSPGNTIYF. The CDR3 DNA sequence: TGTGCCAGCAGCTTAGTGAGTCCTGGAAACACCATATATTTT.

J is TRBJ1-1 and V is TRBV2; possible D gene TRBD1, 6 bases. Trimming stripped 3 bases from V and 6 bases from J, with 17 bases between. Germline-derived CDR1 and CDR2 are SNHLY and FYNNEI. The CDR3 is made up of 15 amino acids. CDR3 region: CASSDADLGAAEAFF. CDR3 DNA sequence: TGTGCCAGCAGTGATGCGGACCTGGGGGCCGCTGAAGCTTTCTTT.

V gene TRBV20-1 combines with J gene TRBJ1-1; D is uncertain. V was shortened by 4 bases and J by 1 base, with 4 bases between the two germline ends. This CDR3 comprises 11 residues. CDR1 is DFQATT, CDR2 SNEGSKA, per germline (reference sequence). The CDR3 nucleotides read TGCAGTGCTAAAGCGAACACTGAAGCTTTCTTT. As protein: CSAKANTEAFF.

This clone has only one observation. The chain employs TRBV4-3 and TRBJ2-7; 8 bases are shared with TRBD2. In germline, CDR1 is LGHNA, CDR2 YSLEER. This CDR3 is 17 amino acids long. V lost 0 bases and J lost 4; bases outside the gene matches: 11. CDR3: CASSQDNMVAGRYEQYF. CDR3 DNA: TGCGCCAGCAGCCAAGATAATATGGTAGCGGGGCGGTACGAGCAGTACTTC.

V gene TRBV9 combines with J gene TRBJ2-7; unclear D gene. This CDR3 is built from 14 residues. Germline CDR1 reads SGDLS; CDR2 reads YYNGEE. V dropped 7 bases and J dropped 2 bases, with 16 bases sitting between them. This CDR3 is CASAVDTVAYEQYF. The CDR3 nucleotides are TGTGCCAGCGCTGTAGATACAGTAGCCTACGAGCAGTACTTC.